These 22 T cell receptor beta chains came from one sample sequenced in a study of cytomegalovirus exposure and HLA in healthy donors. A multiplex PCR was run with 60 Vbeta primers and 13 Jbeta primers. Clones were sequenced by immunoSEQ multiplex PCR, and TCRdb holds only the in-frame ones, with some missing. The sample yields approximately 130,000 clones, 70% to 80% seen once. Source material: PBMCs. Receptor source: a man aged 50 to 59 in good health and CMV-seronegative.

This clone came up a few times. This chain links TRBV10-1 with TRBJ2-5, with TRBD1 as a possible D gene (5 bases). The CDR3 loop spans 14 amino acids. Germline CDR1 is WNHNN and CDR2 is SYGVQD (reference sequence). The V end was cut by 0 bases, the J end by 4 bases, with 9 bases between. CDR3 DNA: TGCGCCAGCAGTGAGTCTAAGGGGCTAGAGACCCAGTACTTC. Translated: CASSESKGLETQYF.

The chain couples TRBV5-1 to TRBJ2-7; 8 bases fit TRBD1. Per the germline V gene, CDR1 is SGHRS and CDR2 is YFSETQ. V dropped 4 bases and J dropped 4; count of bases not matched to a gene: 13. CDR3 size: 16 residues. CDR3 in DNA: TGCGCCAGCAGCCCCAGGACAGGGTCTGCCTCATACGAGCAGTACTTC. Translating gives CASSPRTGSASYEQYF.

The chain employs TRBV5-8 and TRBJ1-5, with D unresolved. Between the trimmed V and J ends, which lost 2 bases and 10 bases, there was a span of 7 bases. Germline-derived CDR1 and CDR2 are SGHTS and YDEGEE. This CDR3 is built from 11 residues. CDR3: CASSLGGPQHF. The CDR3 region has the DNA TGTGCCAGCAGCTTAGGAGGTCCCCAGCATTTT.

The rearrangement links TRBV6-5 to TRBJ2-2, with 8 bases matching TRBD2. J lost 3 bases, V lost 5 bases, and 5 bases had no gene match. The germline V gene has CDR1 MNHEY and CDR2 SVGAGI. There are 15 residues in the CDR3. CDR3 protein: CASSRSGSDTGELFF. The CDR3 bases are TGTGCCAGCAGTCGAAGCGGGAGCGACACCGGGGAGCTGTTTTTT.

The chain uses TRBV27 and TRBJ2-2; D gene ambiguous. This CDR3 spans 16 amino acids. Between the trimmed V and J ends, which lost 4 bases and 6 bases, there was a span of 18 bases. Germline CDR1 and CDR2: MNHEY and SMNVEV (reference sequence). CDR3 loop: CASSSRLYRSSGELFF. In DNA form, the CDR3 reads TGTGCCAGCAGTTCCCGACTTTACCGATCTTCCGGGGAGCTGTTTTTT.

The CDR3 coding sequence is TGTGCCATCAGCCCCGGGACTAGCGGGAGTACCAATGAGCAGTTCTTC. Translation gives CAISPGTSGSTNEQFF. This chain connects TRBV10-3 to TRBJ2-1, with 14 positions matching TRBD2. V shed 6 bases, J shed 6 bases, and the junction held 7 bases outside the gene matches. The CDR3 length is 16 residues. Germline V lookup: CDR1 ENHRY, CDR2 SYGVKD.

The chain carries TRBV6-5 and TRBJ2-1, with a weak D call TRBD2 (6 bases). The CDR3 has 14 amino acids. V dropped 6 bases and J dropped 2 bases, with 11 bases sitting between them. The germline gives CDR1 MNHEY, CDR2 SVGAGI. In DNA, the CDR3 is TGTGCCAGCAGCCCCCGGGAGACCTACAATGAGCAGTTCTTC. It yields the protein CASSPRETYNEQFF.

The chain is built from TRBV2 and TRBJ2-1; D might be TRBD2 (5 bases). CDR3 length: 14 residues. V was shortened by 8 bases and J by 3 bases, with 14 bases between the two germline ends. Per germline, CDR1 SNHLY and CDR2 FYNNEI. The CDR3 is CASGGQDRYNEQFF. The CDR3 DNA sequence: TGTGCCAGCGGCGGGCAGGACCGCTACAATGAGCAGTTCTTC.

J is TRBJ1-2 and V is TRBV19; D not certain. V dropped 6 bases and J dropped 5 bases, with 16 bases sitting between them. The CDR3 has 14 amino acids. Per germline, CDR1 LNHDA and CDR2 SQIVND (reference sequence). The CDR3 loop is CASSRDTALYGYTF. The CDR3 DNA sequence: TGTGCCAGTAGCCGGGATACAGCCCTATATGGCTACACCTTC.

V gene TRBV7-2 combines with J gene TRBJ1-1; D gene unclear. Germline assignment: CDR1 SGHTA and CDR2 FQGNSA. The CDR3 runs 17 residues. The germline V and J ends were trimmed by 1 base and 0 bases, with 15 bases remaining between them. The CDR3 protein is CASSLVQSAVMNTEAFF. Written as DNA, the CDR3 is TGTGCCAGCAGCTTAGTACAGTCGGCAGTGATGAACACTGAAGCTTTCTTT.

This clone was seen only a few times. This chain joins TRBV29-1 and TRBJ1-5, with 8 bases fitting TRBD1. V gave up 6 bases and J gave up 7 bases; unmatched junction bases: 5. This CDR3 is built from 12 residues. Germline V CDR1 and CDR2: SQVTM, ANQGSEA. Here the CDR3 reads CSVQGEGQPQHF. The CDR3, as DNA: TGCAGCGTACAGGGGGAAGGGCAGCCCCAGCATTTT.

This clone occurred once. This chain uses TRBV7-2 with TRBJ2-7; TRBD2 is a possible D gene (5 bases). This CDR3 spans 16 amino acids. Deletions cut 1 base from V and 2 bases from J, with 15 bases between. The germline gives CDR1 SGHTA, CDR2 FQGNSA. The CDR3 loop reads CASSLVSAGGAYEQYF. The CDR3 bases are TGTGCCAGCAGCTTAGTATCGGCGGGTGGGGCCTACGAGCAGTACTTC. Complete variable domain (other parts from reference TRBV7-2 and TRBJ2-7): GAGVSQSPSNKVTEKGKDVELRCDPISGHTALYWYRQSLGQGLEFLIYFQGNSAPDKSGLPSDRFSAERTGGSVSTLTIQRTQQEDSAVYLCASSLVSAGGAYEQYFGPGTRLTVT.

The rearrangement joins TRBV28 to TRBJ2-6; D not certain. Germline V gene sequence: CDR1 MDHEN, CDR2 SYDVKM. Trimming pared 4 bases from V and 6 bases from J, leaving 13 bases between. There are 15 residues in the CDR3. The CDR3: CASSSLHWAANVLTF. CDR3 DNA sequence: TGTGCCAGCAGTTCCTTACATTGGGCGGCCAACGTCCTGACTTTC.

The V call is TRBV15, the J call TRBJ2-2; 12 nucleotides agree with TRBD2. The ends lost 0 bases at V and 5 bases at J; junction bases unmatched: 10. CDR1 and CDR2 (germline): LNHNV, YYDKDF (reference sequence). The CDR3 covers 19 residues. In nucleotides, the CDR3 is TGTGCCACCAGCAGAGATTTACCCCGACTAGCGGGAGAGACCGGGGAGCTGTTTTTT. This codes for CATSRDLPRLAGETGELFF.

This chain links TRBV27 with TRBJ2-5; TRBD1 matches at 9 bases. This CDR3 has 18 residues. CDR1 MNHEY and CDR2 SMNVEV come from the germline V gene (reference sequence). J gave up 4 bases and V 4 bases, and 16 bases lay outside the gene matches. In DNA form, the CDR3 reads TGTGCCAGCAGTTCGTTTCTCCCGGGACAGGGTTTCCTAGAGACCCAGTACTTC. Translation gives CASSSFLPGQGFLETQYF.

The V gene is TRBV19, the J gene TRBJ2-1, with 8 bases that match TRBD1. V trimming: 0 bases; J trimming: 2 bases; junction bases outside the gene matches: 0. The germline gives CDR1 LNHDA, CDR2 SQIVND (reference sequence). There are 15 residues in the CDR3. CDR3 amino acids: CASSIEQGAYNEQFF. The DNA of the CDR3 is TGTGCCAGTAGTATAGAACAGGGGGCCTACAATGAGCAGTTCTTC.

The count of this clone is one. The rearrangement uses TRBV13 and TRBJ1-2; D ambiguous. The V gene lost 5 bases and the J gene lost 8 bases, with 15 bases spanning the gap. Germline CDR1 reads PRHDT; CDR2 reads FYEKMQ (reference sequence). The CDR3 has 13 residues. The CDR3 protein is CASSPRSGEGYTF. The CDR3 DNA is TGTGCCAGCAGCCCAAGGTCCGGGGAGGGCTACACCTTC.

This clone was seen once. The V and J genes are TRBV28 and TRBJ2-5, with 8 bases that match TRBD1. Unmatched junction bases numbered 6, after V lost 2 bases and J lost 4 bases. Germline values: CDR1 MDHEN, CDR2 SYDVKM. The CDR3 length is 15 residues. Written as DNA, the CDR3 is TGTGCCAGCAGTTTACCAGGGGGCTTGGGAGAGACCCAGTACTTC. As protein: CASSLPGGLGETQYF. The full variable domain, rest sourced from reference TRBV28 and TRBJ2-5, is DVKVTQSSRYLVKRTGEKVFLECVQDMDHENMFWYRQDPGLGLRLIYFSYDVKMKEKGDIPEGYSVSREKKERFSLILESASTNQTSMYLCASSLPGGLGETQYFGPGTRLLVL.

This sequence joins TRBV6-6 and TRBJ2-2, with 9 bases matching TRBD1. Germline CDR1 reads MNHNY; CDR2 reads SVGAGI (reference sequence). This CDR3 comprises 16 residues. The trim removed 4 bases at V and 3 bases at J, leaving 6 bases unmatched. The CDR3 spells CASSFRQGGHTGELFF. The CDR3 DNA reads TGTGCCAGCAGTTTTCGACAGGGGGGGCACACCGGGGAGCTGTTTTTT.

The chain couples TRBV30 to TRBJ1-1; no clear D. Trimming took 2 bases from V and 11 from J, leaving 18 bases between them. There are 13 residues in the CDR3. Germline CDR1 reads GTSNPN; CDR2 reads SVGIG (reference sequence). Here the CDR3 reads CAWSLKGLPGAFF. CDR3 coding DNA: TGTGCCTGGAGTCTCAAGGGCCTCCCGGGGGCTTTCTTT.

The genes are TRBV27 and TRBJ1-1; maybe TRBD1 (6 bases). The CDR3 is made up of 14 amino acids. Looked up from germline, CDR1 is MNHEY and CDR2 is SMNVEV (reference sequence). Trimming stripped 2 bases from V and 5 bases from J, with 12 bases between. The CDR3 loop is CASSLTGRRTEAFF. CDR3 nucleotide sequence: TGTGCCAGCAGTTTAACAGGGCGTCGGACTGAAGCTTTCTTT.

This chain connects TRBV7-2 to TRBJ2-1; the match to TRBD2 covers 12 bases. J lost 4 bases, V lost 4 bases, and 2 bases had no gene match. CDR1 is SGHTA and CDR2 is FQGNSA in the germline V gene. This CDR3 comprises 15 residues. CDR3 sequence: CASSSSGRVYNEQFF. CDR3 bases: TGTGCCAGCAGCTCTAGCGGGAGGGTTTACAATGAGCAGTTCTTC.